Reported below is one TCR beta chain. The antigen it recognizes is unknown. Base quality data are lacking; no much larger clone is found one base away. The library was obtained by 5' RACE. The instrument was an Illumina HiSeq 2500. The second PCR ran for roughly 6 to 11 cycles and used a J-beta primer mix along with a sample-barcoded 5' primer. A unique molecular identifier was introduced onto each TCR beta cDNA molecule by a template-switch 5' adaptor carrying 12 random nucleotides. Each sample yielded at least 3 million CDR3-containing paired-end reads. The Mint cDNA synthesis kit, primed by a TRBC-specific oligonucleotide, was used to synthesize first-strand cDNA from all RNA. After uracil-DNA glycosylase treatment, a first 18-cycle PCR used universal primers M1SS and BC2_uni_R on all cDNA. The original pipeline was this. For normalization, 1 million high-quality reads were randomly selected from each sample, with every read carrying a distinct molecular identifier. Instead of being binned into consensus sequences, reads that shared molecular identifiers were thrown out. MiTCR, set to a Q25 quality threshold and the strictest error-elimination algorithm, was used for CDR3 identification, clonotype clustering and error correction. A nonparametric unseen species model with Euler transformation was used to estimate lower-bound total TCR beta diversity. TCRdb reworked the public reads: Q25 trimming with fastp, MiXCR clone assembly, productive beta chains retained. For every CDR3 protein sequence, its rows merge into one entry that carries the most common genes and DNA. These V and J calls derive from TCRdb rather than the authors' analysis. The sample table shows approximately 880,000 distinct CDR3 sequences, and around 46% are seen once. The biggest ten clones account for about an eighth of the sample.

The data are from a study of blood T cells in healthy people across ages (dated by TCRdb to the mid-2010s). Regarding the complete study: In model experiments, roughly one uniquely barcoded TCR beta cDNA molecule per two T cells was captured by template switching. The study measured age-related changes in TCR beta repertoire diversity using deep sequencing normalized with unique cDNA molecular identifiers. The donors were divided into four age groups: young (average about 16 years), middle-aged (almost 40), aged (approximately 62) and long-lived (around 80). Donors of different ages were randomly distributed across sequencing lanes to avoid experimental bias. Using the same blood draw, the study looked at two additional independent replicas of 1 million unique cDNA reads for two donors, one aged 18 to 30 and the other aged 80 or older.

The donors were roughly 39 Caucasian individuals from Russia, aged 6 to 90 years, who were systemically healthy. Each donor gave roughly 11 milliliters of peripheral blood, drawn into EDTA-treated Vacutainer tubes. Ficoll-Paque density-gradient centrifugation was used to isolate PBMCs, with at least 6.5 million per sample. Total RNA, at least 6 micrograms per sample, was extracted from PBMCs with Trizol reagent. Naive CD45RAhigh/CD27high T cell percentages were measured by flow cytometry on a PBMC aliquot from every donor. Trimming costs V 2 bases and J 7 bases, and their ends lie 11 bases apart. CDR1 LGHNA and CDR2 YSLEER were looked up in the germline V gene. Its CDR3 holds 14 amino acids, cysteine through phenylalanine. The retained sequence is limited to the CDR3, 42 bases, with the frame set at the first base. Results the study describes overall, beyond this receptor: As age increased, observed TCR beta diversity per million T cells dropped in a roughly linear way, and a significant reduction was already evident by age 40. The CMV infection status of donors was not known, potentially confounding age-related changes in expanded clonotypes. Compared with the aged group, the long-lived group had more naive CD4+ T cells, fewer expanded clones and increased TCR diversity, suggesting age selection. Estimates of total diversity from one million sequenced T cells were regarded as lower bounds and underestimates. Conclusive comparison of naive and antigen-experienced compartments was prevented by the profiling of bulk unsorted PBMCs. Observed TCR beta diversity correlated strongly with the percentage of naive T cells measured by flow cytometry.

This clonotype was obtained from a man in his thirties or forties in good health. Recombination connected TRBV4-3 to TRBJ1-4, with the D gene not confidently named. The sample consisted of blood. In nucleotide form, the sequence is TGCGCCAGCAGCCAAACACCTACGGGTGAAAAACTGTTTTTT. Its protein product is CASSQTPTGEKLFF.